This T cell receptor (beta chain) was identified during a study of shared clonotypes between healthy human individuals. Assay used: immunoSEQ multiplex PCR; TCRdb lists only in-frame clones, some missing. The sample includes more than 2 million clones, more than 90% of them seen just once. The germline V and J ends were trimmed by 3 bases and 2 bases, with 16 bases remaining between them. The CDR3 totals 16 residues. CDR1 and CDR2 (germline): MGHRA, YSYEKL. Sequenced: naive CD4+ T cells sorted from blood. Described subset: CD45RA+ positively selected. The receptor was isolated from a man between 18 and 35 years old in good health. The rearrangement links TRBV4-1 to TRBJ1-2; no reliable D call. CDR3 coding DNA: TGCGCCAGCAGCCATCCAGGCGTCGGGTCGAACTATGGCTACACCTTC. Its protein product is CASSHPGVGSNYGYTF.